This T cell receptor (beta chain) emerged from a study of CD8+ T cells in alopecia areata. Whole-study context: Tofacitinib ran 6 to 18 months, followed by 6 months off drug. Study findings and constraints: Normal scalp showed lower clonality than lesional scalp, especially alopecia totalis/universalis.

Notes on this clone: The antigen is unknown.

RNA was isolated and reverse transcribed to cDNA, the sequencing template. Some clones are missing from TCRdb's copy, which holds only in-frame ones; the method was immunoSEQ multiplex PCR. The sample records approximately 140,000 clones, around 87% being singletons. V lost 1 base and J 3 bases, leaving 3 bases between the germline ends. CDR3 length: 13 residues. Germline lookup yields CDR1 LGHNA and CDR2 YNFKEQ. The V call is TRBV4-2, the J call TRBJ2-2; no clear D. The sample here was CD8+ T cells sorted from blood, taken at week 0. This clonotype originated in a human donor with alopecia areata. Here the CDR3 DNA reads TGTGCCAGCAGCCAAGTGGACACCGGGGAGCTGTTTTTT. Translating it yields CASSQVDTGELFF.